A selection of T cell receptor beta chains follows, all from one sample in a study of identifying expanded T cells in peripheral blood. Repertoires were generated with immunoSEQ multiplex PCR, while TCRdb's copy carries only in-frame clones and drops some. The sample holds 120,000 or so clones, approximately 88% seen once. Sequenced: blood. These receptors originate from a person aged 18 to 75 in good health. Each CDR3 is given with its conserved first and last residue. D genes are given only for firm matches. Rows may omit the clone size; those that give it use once, few, many or a size class.

abundance,j_gene,d_gene,v_gene,CDR3nt,CDR3aa
-,TRBJ2-2,-,TRBV10-2,TGCGCCAGCTCGTTGCAGGGTCACACCGGGGAGCTGTTTTTT,CASSLQGHTGELFF
-,TRBJ1-1,TRBD1,TRBV7-6,TGTGCCAGCAGCCCTCATATAGGACAGGGGGGATATATGAACACTGAAGCTTTCTTT,CASSPHIGQGGYMNTEAFF
-,TRBJ2-3,-,TRBV5-4,TGTGCCAGCAGCCAAACGGGGGGCGGCGCAGATACGCAGTATTTT,CASSQTGGGADTQYF
-,TRBJ2-3,TRBD2,TRBV13,TGTGCCAGCAGCTTCGGGCGGGGGGCATTCACAGATACGCAGTATTTT,CASSFGRGAFTDTQYF
-,TRBJ2-1,-,TRBV6-4,TGTGCCAGCAGTGATGGCCGGGGCAATGAGCAGTTCTTC,CASSDGRGNEQFF
-,TRBJ1-6,-,TRBV14,TGTGCCAGCAGCCAAGTTGGCATTCTTCCCTATTCACCCCTCCACTTT,CASSQVGILPYSPLHF
-,TRBJ1-6,-,TRBV19,TGTGCCAGTAGTAGCCGGGGAGGAGAATCACCCCTCCACTTT,CASSSRGGESPLHF
-,TRBJ1-6,-,TRBV11-2,TGTGCCAGCAGCTTAGATCTACGGTCACCCCTCCACTTT,CASSLDLRSPLHF
-,TRBJ2-3,-,TRBV29-1,TGCAGCGTTGGTAGGGGTGCGGATACGCAGTATTTT,CSVGRGADTQYF
-,TRBJ1-1,TRBD1,TRBV7-9,TGTGCCAGCAGCCCTCAGGGGGCCCCTAAGGCTGAAGCTTTCTTT,CASSPQGAPKAEAFF
-,TRBJ2-4,-,TRBV15,TGTGCCACCATGAACGGCCGTTTAGCCAAAAACATTCAGTACTTC,CATMNGRLAKNIQYF
-,TRBJ1-6,-,TRBV5-1,TGCGCCAGCAGCTTGGGAAACCCAGATTCACCCCTCCACTTT,CASSLGNPDSPLHF
-,TRBJ1-5,-,TRBV19,TGTGCCAGTACCAAAAGTCGACATGGGGGCAATCCCAATCAGCCCCAGCATTTT,CASTKSRHGGNPNQPQHF
-,TRBJ1-3,-,TRBV6-5,TGTGCCAGCAGCCCCCATATTAACGGGGGAAACACCATATATTTT,CASSPHINGGNTIYF
-,TRBJ2-7,TRBD2,TRBV6-6,TGTGCCACCTTCGACCCAATCAGCGGGGGGGGCTACGAGCAGTACTTC,CATFDPISGGGYEQYF
-,TRBJ1-6,-,TRBV5-6,TGTGCCAGCAGCTTGGTGGGGATCGGAAGTTCACCCCTCCACTTT,CASSLVGIGSSPLHF
-,TRBJ1-4,-,TRBV7-9,TGTGCCAGCAGCTTTTTGGGTATTGAAAAACTGTTTTTT,CASSFLGIEKLFF
-,TRBJ2-1,TRBD1,TRBV5-6,TGTGCCAGCAGCTTGGACAGGGGCTACTACAATGAGCAGTTCTTC,CASSLDRGYYNEQFF
-,TRBJ1-2,-,TRBV7-2,TGTGCCAGCAGCCAGGCCCTCGAGGGAGGCTATGGCTACACCTTC,CASSQALEGGYGYTF
-,TRBJ2-3,-,TRBV18,TGTGCCAGCTCATGGGACACCACGCAGTATTTT,CASSWDTTQYF
-,TRBJ1-4,-,TRBV4-1,TGCGCCAGCAGCCAAGAGGCGGGGCGCCTTAATGAAAAACTGTTTTTT,CASSQEAGRLNEKLFF
-,TRBJ1-4,TRBD1,TRBV5-1,TGCGCCAGCAGCTTGGCCGGCCAGGGGGCGAAAAAACTGTTTTTT,CASSLAGQGAKKLFF
once,TRBJ1-5,-,TRBV6-1,TGTGCCAGCAGTGCTAAGGGAACAGCTCCAAGCAATCAGCCCCAGCATTTT,CASSAKGTAPSNQPQHF
-,TRBJ1-4,-,TRBV6-5,TGTGCCAGCAGTTACGAGGCGCCGGTGGGTAATGAAAAACTGTTTTTT,CASSYEAPVGNEKLFF
-,TRBJ1-2,-,TRBV30,TGTGCCTGGTCGAGGGGGGGAAGGGGTGGCTACACCTTC,CAWSRGGRGGYTF
-,TRBJ2-1,-,TRBV6-5,TGTGCCAGCAGGTCTGACATCTCGGACCACAATGAGCAGTTCTTC,CASRSDISDHNEQFF
-,TRBJ1-3,TRBD1,TRBV11-2,TGTGCCAGCAACCTCAGGGGGTCGGGAAACACCATATATTTT,CASNLRGSGNTIYF
-,TRBJ2-7,-,TRBV10-3,TGTGCCATCAGTGAGTCAAACGTAAATCCCTACGAGCAGTACTTC,CAISESNVNPYEQYF
once,TRBJ1-2,-,TRBV6-6,TGTGCCAGCAGTTACGGGGGCTACACCTTC,CASSYGGYTF
-,TRBJ2-7,-,TRBV19,TGTGCCAGTAGTATGAGGGGCGCCTACGAGCAGTACTTC,CASSMRGAYEQYF
-,TRBJ1-4,-,TRBV11-3,TGTGCCAGCAGCTATTTCGGGGCCAATGAAAAACTGTTTTTT,CASSYFGANEKLFF
-,TRBJ1-3,-,TRBV6-1,TGTGCCAGCATCATCGACAGCCTCTCTGGAAACACCATATATTTT,CASIIDSLSGNTIYF
-,TRBJ2-1,-,TRBV9,TGTGCCAGCAGCGCCCGGACTGGGGAGCAGTTCTTC,CASSARTGEQFF
-,TRBJ1-2,-,TRBV2,TGTGCCTTAAAGGGGGGCTACACCTTC,CALKGGYTF
-,TRBJ1-1,-,TRBV7-9,TGTGCCAGCAGCCACGCAGACGGGAGGAACACTGAAGCTTTCTTT,CASSHADGRNTEAFF
-,TRBJ2-3,-,TRBV13,TGTGCCAGCAGCTTAGCGGGGTCTCCCGGGACCCACACAGATACGCAGTATTTT,CASSLAGSPGTHTDTQYF
-,TRBJ1-1,-,TRBV7-2,TGTGCCAGCAGCGTAAGTAGGGGGAACACTGAAGCTTTCTTT,CASSVSRGNTEAFF
once,TRBJ2-7,-,TRBV30,TGTGCCTGGAGCGAATTTACAGGTGTAAGCTTGTACGAGCAGTACTTC,CAWSEFTGVSLYEQYF
once,TRBJ1-2,-,TRBV5-5,TGTGCCAGCAGCTTGGTGTCTGCTTATGGCTACACCTTC,CASSLVSAYGYTF
-,TRBJ1-4,-,TRBV5-4,TGTGCCAGCAGCCCCATCGACACGAATGAAAAACTGTTTTTT,CASSPIDTNEKLFF
-,TRBJ2-7,-,TRBV7-9,TGTGCCAGCAGTTCCGGACAGACCCTACGGGGCTGGGGCGAGCAGTACTTC,CASSSGQTLRGWGEQYF
-,TRBJ1-5,-,TRBV5-6,TGTGCCAGCAGCCGGAGTAGGGGCAATCAGCCCCAGCATTTT,CASSRSRGNQPQHF
-,TRBJ1-1,-,TRBV15,TGTGCCACCAGCAGAGATCGGGTGCTGAACACTGAAGCTTTCTTT,CATSRDRVLNTEAFF
-,TRBJ2-1,-,TRBV11-3,TGTGCCAGCAGGCCGAGGGGCAATGAGCAGTTCTTC,CASRPRGNEQFF
-,TRBJ2-3,-,TRBV18,TGTGCCAGCTCATTAAACGGAGGTGTGGGCACAGATACGCAGTATTTT,CASSLNGGVGTDTQYF
-,TRBJ2-4,TRBD2,TRBV15,TGTGCCACCAGCAACCCCAAACTAGCGAACATTCAGTACTTC,CATSNPKLANIQYF
-,TRBJ1-1,TRBD1,TRBV6-5,TGTGCCAGCAGTCAGGGGGAAGAAGCTTTCTTT,CASSQGEEAFF
-,TRBJ1-2,-,TRBV4-1,TGCGCCAGCAGCCAAGATCTGGGAGCCCGGGGGCGATCGAACTATGGCTACACCTTC,CASSQDLGARGRSNYGYTF
-,TRBJ2-7,-,TRBV5-5,TGTGCCAGCAGCTTGGCGTCCTACGCAGGGTTGACCGAGCAGTACTTC,CASSLASYAGLTEQYF
-,TRBJ1-1,-,TRBV5-8,TGTGCCAGCAGCTTGGAGGGGCGCATGAACACTGAAGCTTTCTTT,CASSLEGRMNTEAFF
-,TRBJ1-5,-,TRBV28,TGTGCCAGCAGTTTGGGGTACAATCAGCCCCAGCATTTT,CASSLGYNQPQHF
-,TRBJ1-2,-,TRBV6-5,TGTGCCAGCCGCCTTCCGGTCGGCTACACCTTC,CASRLPVGYTF
-,TRBJ1-2,-,TRBV9,TGTGCCAGCAGCGTAAATACAGGGTTGGGTGGCTACACCTTC,CASSVNTGLGGYTF
-,TRBJ1-1,-,TRBV19,TGTGCCAGTAGTACCTCAGGTGGGCCGAACACTGAAGCTTTCTTT,CASSTSGGPNTEAFF
-,TRBJ2-1,-,TRBV11-3,TGTGCCAGCAGCTCGGGCCGGAGCTCCTACAATGAGCAGTTCTTC,CASSSGRSSYNEQFF
-,TRBJ2-3,-,TRBV5-5,TGTGCCAGCAGCTTGGAGCGAGGCACGGGCATTGATACGCAGTATTTT,CASSLERGTGIDTQYF
-,TRBJ2-5,-,TRBV11-3,TGTGCCAGCAGCTTAGACGGCAGGCCTCAGACCCAGTACTTC,CASSLDGRPQTQYF
-,TRBJ2-3,TRBD2,TRBV6-1,TGTGCCAGCCGTGAGCCCCCAGTAGCGGGGATAACAGATACGCAGTATTTT,CASREPPVAGITDTQYF
-,TRBJ1-5,-,TRBV18,TGTGCCAGCTCACCAGCAGGGAGGGGGGGTAATCAGCCCCAGCATTTT,CASSPAGRGGNQPQHF
-,TRBJ2-7,-,TRBV11-3,TGTGCCAGCAGCTTAAGTGGGGCGATGCAGTACTTC,CASSLSGAMQYF